The sequence of this TCR beta chain was determined in a study of cytomegalovirus exposure and HLA in healthy donors. The junction had 2 bases not matched to a gene; V was cut back by 6 bases and J by 3 bases. Germline CDR1 WNHNN, CDR2 SYGVQD (reference sequence). The CDR3 has 13 amino acids. The PCR was carried out with 60 Vbeta primers and 13 Jbeta primers. The table came from immunoSEQ multiplex PCR; TCRdb's copy has only in-frame clones and leaves some out. The sample yields approximately 77,000 clones, about three quarters seen once. The TCR comes from a man in his forties or fifties in good health and CMV-seronegative. The V gene is TRBV10-1, the J gene TRBJ2-1; 7 bases are shared with TRBD1. Sequenced sample: PBMCs. The CDR3 loop reads CASRGDSYNEQFF. In DNA form, the CDR3 reads TGCGCCAGCAGAGGGGACAGCTACAATGAGCAGTTCTTC.